Described below is a single T cell receptor (beta chain) sequence and its context. Antigen: not known. TCRdb ran MiXCR on the 5' RACE reads and lists one entry per CDR3 protein. The data show around 1.7 million distinct CDR3 sequences, roughly a third seen once. This entry belongs to a study of identical twins. Notes on the study in general: The abundant beta clonotypes from cord blood had fewer insertions, and memory repertoires had none of this. Where beta out-of-frame sequences were concerned, excess twin sharing was weaker.

This CDR3 has 16 amino acids. Germline CDR1 is LGHDT and CDR2 is YNNKEL (reference sequence). Trimming shortened V by 0 bases and J by 4 bases, and 15 bases separated the two germline ends. The TCR originated in a newborn girl in good health. The source material was cord blood. The chain carries TRBV3-1 and TRBJ1-2, with D maybe TRBD1 (5 bases). CDR3 loop: CASSQEVAGRSYGYTF. The CDR3 coding sequence is TGTGCCAGCAGCCAAGAAGTAGCAGGGAGATCCTATGGCTACACCTTC.